This T cell receptor beta chain was observed in a study of CD8 T cells in ankylosing spondylitis. Study outcomes and limitations: Previously reported in reactive arthritis synovial fluid and blood were some of the motif variants. Reportedly, significant enrichment of disease-linked clones occurred in matched ankylosing spondylitis synovial fluid. Blood of patients with ankylosing spondylitis appeared to be characterized by a TCR beta motif of several highly homologous variants.

The authors made TCR beta libraries by quantitative 5'-RACE with molecular barcodes. TCRdb re-called the 5' RACE reads through MiXCR, storing one row per CDR3 protein. Of 240,000 or so distinct CDR3 sequences listed, around 9.1% were seen once; the top ten hold almost 7%. Germline V gives CDR1 SGHRS, CDR2 YFSETQ. CDR3 length: 16 amino acids. The germline V and J ends were trimmed by 0 bases and 2 bases, with 12 bases remaining between them. At least ten counts were recorded for this clonotype. What it binds is not known. Material: blood, either unsorted or a sorted T cell fraction (not recorded which). The chain joins TRBV5-1 to TRBJ1-5; D uncertain. The source of this sequence is a male donor with ankylosing spondylitis or in good health (not recorded which). CDR3 in amino acids: CASSLEGPSGNQPQHF. CDR3 DNA: TGCGCCAGCAGCTTGGAGGGTCCAAGTGGCAATCAGCCCCAGCATTTT.